The present T cell receptor (beta chain) was sequenced within a study of response to subunit inactivated influenza vaccine. Findings of the study overall: It was suggested by the authors that few new T cells are recruited by each seasonal influenza vaccination.

Germline V CDR1 and CDR2: SNHLY, FYNNEI. The CDR3 length is 17 residues. With 2 bases removed from V and 6 bases from J, the gap between germline ends came to 20 bases. As concerns this clonotype: Antigen specificity is unknown.

MiXCR, run by TCRdb on the RT-PCR reads, gives a single entry per CDR3 protein. The sample holds 400,000 to 650,000 distinct CDR3 sequences, under 8.5% seen once. This clonotype was sampled from a man aged 45-69 years who received an inactivated influenza vaccine. Sequenced here: PBMCs from blood, sampled 23 months after vaccination. V is TRBV2 and J is TRBJ1-5, with a weak D call TRBD1 (5 bases). The CDR3 protein is CASSENLVSWGGQPQHF. CDR3 DNA sequence: TGTGCCAGCAGTGAAAATTTGGTGTCATGGGGCGGTCAGCCCCAGCATTTT.